The TCR beta chain under discussion was sequenced for a study of early T cells in non-severe SARS-CoV-2 infection. Study-wide context: Sequenced material consisted of bulk RNA (from unsorted whole blood), and chains were unpaired.

Unique molecular identifiers tagged individual cDNA molecules. MiXCR, run by TCRdb on the 5' RACE reads, gives a single entry per CDR3 protein. This sample has roughly 66,000 distinct CDR3 sequences, with approximately 10% found just once. Losses at the gene ends were 5 bases for V and 8 bases for J; bases not matched to a gene: 8. This CDR3 is built from 16 residues. Per germline, CDR1 LGHDT and CDR2 YNNKEL (reference sequence). Study-level points and caveats: Comparison of clonotypes with VDJdb favored anti-spike CD8 responses while missing private and CD4 specificities.

As concerns this clonotype: The antigen is not known.

The chain joins TRBV3-1 to TRBJ2-2; 13 bases are a match to TRBD2. The sequence came from an adult who was a healthcare worker with PCR-confirmed SARS-CoV-2 infection or an uninfected control (not recorded which). Material for sequencing was whole blood. CDR3 in amino acids: CASSEGLAGIVGELFF. The CDR3 DNA reads as TGTGCCAGCAGCGAGGGACTAGCGGGAATCGTAGGGGAGCTGTTTTTT.